Listed here are 12 T cell receptor beta chains from one sample, sequenced in a study of blood T cells in healthy people across ages. The second PCR ran roughly 6 to 11 cycles with a sample-barcoded 5' primer and J-beta primers. From the 5' RACE reads, TCRdb called clonotypes with MiXCR, one entry per CDR3 protein. The table includes 1.5 million to 2 million distinct CDR3 sequences, 40% to 55% detected once. Source material: blood. These receptors were collected from a woman aged 40 to 50 in good health.

This clonotype was counted a few times. The chain employs TRBV27 and TRBJ2-5; perhaps TRBD1 as D (5 bases). Per germline, CDR1 MNHEY and CDR2 SMNVEV (reference sequence). This CDR3 contains 16 residues. Trimming cost V 5 bases and J 7 bases, with 23 bases left between them. CDR3 nucleotides: TGTGCCAGCAGTCCCTCATCCCGGACCTACCAGGGGACCCAGTACTTC. Translated: CASSPSSRTYQGTQYF.

V usage is TRBV7-9 and J usage is TRBJ2-1, with 9 bases identical to TRBD1. Germline V gene lookup returns CDR1 SEHNR and CDR2 FQNEAQ (reference sequence). The CDR3 covers 15 residues. V gave up 3 bases and J gave up 6 bases; unmatched junction bases: 6. Here the CDR3 reads CASSFRDRERNEQFF. CDR3 DNA: TGTGCCAGCAGCTTCCGGGACAGGGAACGCAATGAGCAGTTCTTC.

The rearrangement joins TRBV7-3 to TRBJ2-1; D is uncertain. Deletions cut 7 bases from V and 5 bases from J, with 18 bases between. This CDR3 has 15 amino acids. CDR1 is SGHTA, CDR2 FQGTGA, per germline. The CDR3 region is CASTATGGSDNEQFF. In nucleotides, the CDR3 is TGTGCCAGCACCGCTACCGGCGGTTCCGACAATGAGCAGTTCTTC. The complete variable domain, with remaining parts taken from reference TRBV7-3 and TRBJ2-1, reads GAGVSQTPSNKVTEKGKYVELRCDPISGHTALYWYRQSLGQGPEFLIYFQGTGAADDSGLPNDRFFAVRPEGSVSTLKIQRTERGDSAVYLCASTATGGSDNEQFFGPGTRLTVL.

The V and J genes are TRBV4-3 and TRBJ2-1, with D possibly TRBD2 on 5 matching bases. CDR1 LGHNA and CDR2 YSLEER come from the germline V gene. Trimming cost V 0 bases and J 10 bases, with 19 bases left between them. The CDR3 covers 16 residues. CDR3 in amino acids: CASSQDLGEGGGEQFF. CDR3 coding DNA: TGCGCCAGCAGCCAAGATCTCGGAGAAGGAGGAGGCGAGCAGTTCTTC.

This clonotype has just one count. The V call is TRBV14, the J call TRBJ1-2; maybe TRBD1 (5 bases). This CDR3 has 14 amino acids. CDR1 is SGHDN, CDR2 FVKESK, per germline. The V end was cut by 4 bases, the J end by 7 bases, with 16 bases between. The CDR3 reads CASSPGRTWAGYTF. The CDR3 nucleotides are TGTGCCAGCAGCCCGGGACGGACCTGGGCTGGCTACACCTTC.

This clonotype appeared a single time. This sequence joins TRBV12-3 or TRBV12-4 and TRBJ2-1; weak D call: TRBD2 (7 bases). The CDR3 runs 15 residues. V lost 1 base to trimming and J lost 8 bases, with 15 bases between them. The CDR3 region is CASSLVRGPLDEQFF. In DNA, the CDR3 is TGTGCCAGCAGTTTAGTGCGGGGGCCTCTCGATGAGCAGTTCTTC.

This clonotype was found many times. The chain carries TRBV5-1 and TRBJ2-3; D gene ambiguous. CDR3 size: 15 residues. The V gene's germline CDR1 is SGHRS and CDR2 YFSETQ. Trimming left V 2 bases short and J 0 bases short, with 10 bases between. The CDR3 loop is CASSFGNPSTDTQYF. In DNA, the CDR3 is TGCGCCAGCAGCTTTGGCAACCCAAGCACAGATACGCAGTATTTT.

CDR3 nucleotides: TGTGCCAGCAGCTTTCCCGGGCGGCTAGCTCCAGATACGCAGTATTTT. It yields the protein CASSFPGRLAPDTQYF. This sequence joins TRBV11-2 and TRBJ2-3; D might be TRBD2 (5 bases). Trimming stripped 3 bases from V and 4 bases from J, with 17 bases between. Germline V gene sequence: CDR1 SGHAT, CDR2 FQNNGV. The CDR3 consists of 16 residues. The full variable domain, with the rest looked up from reference TRBV11-2 and TRBJ2-3, is EAGVAQSPRYKIIEKRQSVAFWCNPISGHATLYWYQQILGQGPKLLIQFQNNGVVDDSQLPKDRFSAERLKGVDSTLKIQPAKLEDSAVYLCASSFPGRLAPDTQYFGPGTRLTVL.

In this sample, this clonotype turned up a few times. This chain joins TRBV6-5 and TRBJ2-1; 8 bases fit TRBD2. This CDR3 has 17 residues. Looked up from germline, CDR1 is MNHEY and CDR2 is SVGAGI. Unmatched junction bases numbered 14, after V lost 4 bases and J lost 6 bases. This CDR3 reads CASSFGGGLASVNEQFF. The CDR3 nucleotides are TGTGCCAGCAGTTTTGGGGGAGGACTAGCTTCAGTCAATGAGCAGTTCTTC.

CDR3 nucleotides: TGTGCCAGCAGCTTTAGGCTGAGCCCACACACAGATACGCAGTATTTT. Translation: CASSFRLSPHTDTQYF. The J gene is TRBJ2-3, the V gene TRBV13; D not certain. The CDR3 is 16 residues long. Trimming pared 3 bases from V and 2 bases from J, leaving 15 bases between. CDR1 is PRHDT, CDR2 FYEKMQ, per germline (reference sequence).

The gene calls are TRBV29-1 and TRBJ2-1; 11 bases line up with TRBD2. The junction had 9 bases not matched to a gene; V was cut back by 6 bases and J by 2 bases. Germline loops: CDR1 SQVTM, CDR2 ANQGSEA. The CDR3 is 16 residues long. CDR3 loop: CSVESSGGVAYNEQFF. The CDR3, as DNA: TGCAGCGTGGAGAGTAGCGGGGGGGTTGCCTACAATGAGCAGTTCTTC.

This clonotype was counted a few times. The chain carries TRBV6-5 and TRBJ2-1; D not certain. There are 13 residues in the CDR3. CDR1 and CDR2 from the germline V gene are MNHEY and SVGAGI. The V end was cut by 0 bases, the J end by 9 bases, with 9 bases between. The CDR3 nucleotides are TGTGCCAGCAGTTACTCAACTCCCAGTGAGCAGTTCTTC. This sequence encodes CASSYSTPSEQFF.